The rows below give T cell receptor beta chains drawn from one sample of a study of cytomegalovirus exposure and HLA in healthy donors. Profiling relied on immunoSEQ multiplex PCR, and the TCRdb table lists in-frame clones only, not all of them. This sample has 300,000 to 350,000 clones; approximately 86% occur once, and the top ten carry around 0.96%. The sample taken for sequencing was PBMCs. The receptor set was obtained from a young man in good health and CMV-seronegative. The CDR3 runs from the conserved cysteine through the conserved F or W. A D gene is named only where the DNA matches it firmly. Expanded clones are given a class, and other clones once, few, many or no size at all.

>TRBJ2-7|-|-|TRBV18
CASSPGQGSHEQYF
TGTGCCAGCTCGCCCGGTCAGGGTTCCCACGAGCAGTACTTC
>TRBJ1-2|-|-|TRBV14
CASSQETNRYYGYTF
TGTGCCAGCAGCCAAGAAACTAACCGTTACTATGGCTACACCTTC
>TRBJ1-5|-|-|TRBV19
CASSIQRPGYAQPQHF
TGTGCCAGTAGTATCCAACGCCCAGGGTATGCTCAGCCCCAGCATTTT
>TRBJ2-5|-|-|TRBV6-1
CASSEARLKTQYF
TGTGCCAGCAGTGAAGCGAGGCTCAAGACCCAGTACTTC
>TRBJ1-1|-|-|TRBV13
CASSLVGGRTEAFF
TGTGCCAGCAGCTTAGTAGGGGGTAGGACTGAAGCTTTCTTT
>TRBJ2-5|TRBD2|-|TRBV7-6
CASSFVSGGKETQYF
TGTGCCAGCAGCTTTGTCAGCGGGGGGAAAGAGACCCAGTACTTC
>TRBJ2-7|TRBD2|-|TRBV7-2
CASSPNSGGTSYEQYF
TGTGCCAGCAGCCCGAATAGCGGGGGGACCTCCTACGAGCAGTACTTC
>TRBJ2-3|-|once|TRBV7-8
CASSLTAGSWTDTQYF
TGTGCCAGCAGCTTAACGGCGGGGAGTTGGACAGATACGCAGTATTTT
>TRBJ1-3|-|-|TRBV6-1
CASRPDGGINTIYF
TGTGCCAGCAGGCCGGACGGGGGGATAAACACCATATATTTT
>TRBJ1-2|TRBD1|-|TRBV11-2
CASRGQGDNYGYTF
TGTGCCAGCAGGGGACAGGGGGACAACTATGGCTACACCTTC
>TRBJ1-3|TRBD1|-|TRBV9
CASSTTGGYSGNTIYF
TGTGCCAGCAGCACAACAGGGGGTTATTCTGGAAACACCATATATTTT
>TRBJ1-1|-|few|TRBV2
CASTVTVNTEAFF
TGTGCCAGCACCGTTACGGTGAACACTGAAGCTTTCTTT
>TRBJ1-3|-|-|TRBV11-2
CASSLVLGEIGNTIYF
TGTGCCAGCAGCTTAGTTCTGGGAGAGATCGGAAACACCATATATTTT
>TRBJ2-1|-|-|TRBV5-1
CASSSGGNSYNEQFF
TGCGCCAGCAGCTCCGGGGGTAACTCCTACAATGAGCAGTTCTTC
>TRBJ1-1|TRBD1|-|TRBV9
CASSVGRKQGEEAFF
TGTGCCAGCAGCGTAGGACGGAAACAGGGGGAAGAAGCTTTCTTT
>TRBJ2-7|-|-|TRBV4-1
CASSQDRPEGGYEQYF
TGCGCCAGCAGCCAAGATCGCCCCGAAGGGGGCTACGAGCAGTACTTC
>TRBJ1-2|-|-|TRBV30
CALRAFTSNYGYTF
TGTGCCTTGCGGGCGTTCACTTCTAACTATGGCTACACCTTC
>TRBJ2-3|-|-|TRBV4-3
CASSQEGASTDTQYF
TGCGCCAGCAGCCAAGAAGGGGCTAGCACAGATACGCAGTATTTT
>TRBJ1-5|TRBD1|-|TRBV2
CASSLTGAGNQPQHF
TGTGCCAGCAGCCTGACAGGGGCTGGCAATCAGCCCCAGCATTTT
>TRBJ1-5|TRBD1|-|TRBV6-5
CASSGTGWQPQHF
TGTGCCAGCAGTGGGACAGGGTGGCAGCCCCAGCATTTT
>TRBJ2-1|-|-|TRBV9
CASSPEGGGKNNEQFF
TGTGCCAGCAGCCCGGAGGGGGGGGGAAAGAACAATGAGCAGTTCTTC
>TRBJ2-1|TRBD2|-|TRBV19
CASSTLSGGYNEQFF
TGTGCCAGTAGTACCCTTAGCGGGGGGTACAATGAGCAGTTCTTC
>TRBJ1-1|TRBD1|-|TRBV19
CASRKQGTEAFF
TGTGCCAGTAGAAAACAGGGGACTGAAGCTTTCTTT
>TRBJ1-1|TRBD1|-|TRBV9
CASSPRDRSDTEAFF
TGTGCCAGCAGCCCCCGGGACAGGTCGGACACTGAAGCTTTCTTT